This TCR beta chain was captured in a study of blood T cell repertoires in COVID-19. Across the whole study: Samples came from the United States, Italy and Spain, spanning acute and convalescent COVID-19. Nucleic acid was either cDNA or gDNA, and it came from T cells, B-cell-depleted T cells, or PBMCs.

This clone was observed at least ten times. Per the authors' pipeline: Reference gene primer amplification gave estimated nucleated cell counts. The protocol was immunoSEQ multiplex PCR, while the TCRdb copy is restricted to in-frame clones and leaves out a portion. That table supplies the V and J calls and clone size; D and trimming were determined from the DNA. The table has roughly 250,000 clones, about 83% seen once; the top ten hold more than 1.5%. Germline CDR1 is SGHRS and CDR2 is YFSETQ. The CDR3 runs to 16 residues. V lost 4 bases and J 3 bases, leaving 14 bases between the germline ends. The chain is built from TRBV5-1 and TRBJ2-6; possibly TRBD2 for D (5 bases). The TCR sequence derives from a woman between 40 and 50 years old who had recovered from COVID-19. Sample: peripheral blood. The CDR3 reads CASSPTAGVGANVLTF. The CDR3 DNA sequence: TGCGCCAGCAGCCCGACGGCGGGCGTTGGGGCCAACGTCCTGACTTTC.